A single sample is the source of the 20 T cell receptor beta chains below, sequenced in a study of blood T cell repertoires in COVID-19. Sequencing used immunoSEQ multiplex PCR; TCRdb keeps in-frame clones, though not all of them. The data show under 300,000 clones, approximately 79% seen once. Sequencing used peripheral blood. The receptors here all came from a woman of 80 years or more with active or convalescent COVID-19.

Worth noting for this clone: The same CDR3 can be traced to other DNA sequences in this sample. The CDR3 is CASSPEQTGNTIYF. CDR3 nucleotides: TGTGCCAGCTCACCCGAACAGACTGGAAACACCATATATTTT. The genes are TRBV18 and TRBJ1-3; no firm D call. The CDR3 is made up of 14 amino acids. CDR1 and CDR2 (germline): KGHSH, LQKENI. V lost 3 bases and J 2 bases, leaving 8 bases between the germline ends.

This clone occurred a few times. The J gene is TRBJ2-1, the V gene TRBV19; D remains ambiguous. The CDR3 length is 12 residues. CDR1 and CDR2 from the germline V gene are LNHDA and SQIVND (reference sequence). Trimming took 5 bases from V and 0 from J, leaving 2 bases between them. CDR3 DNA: TGTGCCAGTAGTCTCTCCTACAATGAGCAGTTCTTC. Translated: CASSLSYNEQFF.

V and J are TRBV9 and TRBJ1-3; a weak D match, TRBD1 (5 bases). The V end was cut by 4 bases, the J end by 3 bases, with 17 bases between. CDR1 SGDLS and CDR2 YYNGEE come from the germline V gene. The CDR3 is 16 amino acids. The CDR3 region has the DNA TGTGCCAGCAGCCCCCATGGGGCCGTTGTTGGAAACACCATATATTTT. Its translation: CASSPHGAVVGNTIYF. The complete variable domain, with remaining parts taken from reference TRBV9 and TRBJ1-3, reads DSGVTQTPKHLITATGQRVTLRCSPRSGDLSVYWYQQSLDQGLQFLIQYYNGEERAKGNILERFSAQQFPDLHSELNLSSLELGDSALYFCASSPHGAVVGNTIYFGEGSWLTVV.

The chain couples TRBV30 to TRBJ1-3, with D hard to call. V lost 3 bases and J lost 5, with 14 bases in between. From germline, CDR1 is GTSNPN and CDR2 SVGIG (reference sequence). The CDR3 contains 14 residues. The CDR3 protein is CAWSLRGSRNTIYF. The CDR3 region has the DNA TGTGCCTGGAGCCTCAGAGGTTCCAGAAACACCATATATTTT.

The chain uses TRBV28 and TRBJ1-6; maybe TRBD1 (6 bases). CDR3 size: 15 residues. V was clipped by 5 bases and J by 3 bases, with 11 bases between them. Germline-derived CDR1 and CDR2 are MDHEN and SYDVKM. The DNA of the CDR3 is TGTGCCAGCAGTACCCGACAGGACTATAATTCACCCCTCCACTTT. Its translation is CASSTRQDYNSPLHF. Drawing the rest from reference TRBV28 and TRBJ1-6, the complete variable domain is DVKVTQSSRYLVKRTGEKVFLECVQDMDHENMFWYRQDPGLGLRLIYFSYDVKMKEKGDIPEGYSVSREKKERFSLILESASTNQTSMYLCASSTRQDYNSPLHFGNGTRLTVT.

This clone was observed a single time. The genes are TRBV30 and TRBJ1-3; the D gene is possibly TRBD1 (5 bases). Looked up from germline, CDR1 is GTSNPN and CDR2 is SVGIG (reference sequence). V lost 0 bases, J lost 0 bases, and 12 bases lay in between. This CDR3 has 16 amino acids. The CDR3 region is CAWSVSGGSSGNTIYF. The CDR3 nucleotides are TGTGCCTGGAGTGTCTCCGGGGGAAGCTCTGGAAACACCATATATTTT.

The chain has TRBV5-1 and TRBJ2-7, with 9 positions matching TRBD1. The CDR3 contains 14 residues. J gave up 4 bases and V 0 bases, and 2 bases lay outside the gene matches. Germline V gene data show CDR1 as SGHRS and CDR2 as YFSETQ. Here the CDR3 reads CASSLAGTGYEQYF. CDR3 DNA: TGCGCCAGCAGCTTGGCTGGGACAGGGTACGAGCAGTACTTC.

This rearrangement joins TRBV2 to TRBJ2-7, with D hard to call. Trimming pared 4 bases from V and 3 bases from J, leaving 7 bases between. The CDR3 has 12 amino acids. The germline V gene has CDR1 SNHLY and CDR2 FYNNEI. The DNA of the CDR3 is TGTGCCAGCAGTGCTCAGAACTACGAGCAGTACTTC. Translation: CASSAQNYEQYF. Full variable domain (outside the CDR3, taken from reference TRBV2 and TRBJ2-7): EPEVTQTPSHQVTQMGQEVILRCVPISNHLYFYWYRQILGQKVEFLVSFYNNEISEKSEIFDDQFSVERPDGSNFTLKIRSTKLEDSAMYFCASSAQNYEQYFGPGTRLTVT.

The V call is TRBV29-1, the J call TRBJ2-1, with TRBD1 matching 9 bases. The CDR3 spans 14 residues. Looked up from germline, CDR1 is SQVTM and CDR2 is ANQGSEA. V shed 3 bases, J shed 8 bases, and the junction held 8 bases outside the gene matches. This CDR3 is CSVDLGTGIDEQFF. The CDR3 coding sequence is TGCAGCGTTGATTTAGGGACAGGGATCGATGAGCAGTTCTTC.

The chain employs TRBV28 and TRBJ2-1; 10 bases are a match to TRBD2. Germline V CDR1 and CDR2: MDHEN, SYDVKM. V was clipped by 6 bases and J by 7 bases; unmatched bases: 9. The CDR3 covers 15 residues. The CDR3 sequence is CASSPGSSGRNEQFF. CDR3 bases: TGTGCCAGCAGCCCCGGGTCTAGCGGGAGAAATGAGCAGTTCTTC.

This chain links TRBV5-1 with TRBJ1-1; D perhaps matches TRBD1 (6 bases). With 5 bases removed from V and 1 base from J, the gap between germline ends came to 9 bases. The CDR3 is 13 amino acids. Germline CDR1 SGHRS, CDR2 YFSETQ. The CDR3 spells CASRRTANTEAFF. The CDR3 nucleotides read TGCGCCAGCAGGAGGACAGCGAACACTGAAGCTTTCTTT.

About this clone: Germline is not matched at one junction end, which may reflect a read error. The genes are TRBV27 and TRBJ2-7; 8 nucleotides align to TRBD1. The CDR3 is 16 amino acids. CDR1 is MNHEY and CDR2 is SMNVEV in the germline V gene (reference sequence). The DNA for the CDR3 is TGTGCCAGCAGTATATCCGGGACAGGAATTACCTACGAGCAGTACTTC. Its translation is CASSISGTGITYEQYF.

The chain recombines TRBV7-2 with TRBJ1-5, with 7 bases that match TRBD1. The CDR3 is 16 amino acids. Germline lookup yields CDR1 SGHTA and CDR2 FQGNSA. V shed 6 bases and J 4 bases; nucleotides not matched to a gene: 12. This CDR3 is CASSRDRQGNNQPQHF. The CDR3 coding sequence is TGTGCCAGCAGTCGAGACAGACAGGGAAATAATCAGCCCCAGCATTTT.

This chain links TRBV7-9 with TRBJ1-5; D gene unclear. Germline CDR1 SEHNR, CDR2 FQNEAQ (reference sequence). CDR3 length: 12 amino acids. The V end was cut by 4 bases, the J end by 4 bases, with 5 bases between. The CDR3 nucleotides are TGTGCCAGCAGCTCCCTAAATCAGCCCCAGCATTTT. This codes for CASSSLNQPQHF.

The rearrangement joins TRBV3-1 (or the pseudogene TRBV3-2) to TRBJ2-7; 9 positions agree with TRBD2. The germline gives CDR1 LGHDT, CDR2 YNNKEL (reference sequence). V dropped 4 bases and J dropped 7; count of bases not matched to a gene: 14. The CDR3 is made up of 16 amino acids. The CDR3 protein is CASSPHGGSGSREQYF. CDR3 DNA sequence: TGTGCCAGCAGCCCTCATGGTGGTAGCGGGAGCCGAGAGCAGTACTTC.

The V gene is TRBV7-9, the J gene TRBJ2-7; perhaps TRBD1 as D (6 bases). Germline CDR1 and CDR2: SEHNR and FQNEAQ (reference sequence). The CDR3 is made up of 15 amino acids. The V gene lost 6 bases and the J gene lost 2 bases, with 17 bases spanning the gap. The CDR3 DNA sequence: TGTGCCAGCAGTCCCTCACAGGGACGCACCTACGAGCAGTACTTC. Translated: CASSPSQGRTYEQYF.

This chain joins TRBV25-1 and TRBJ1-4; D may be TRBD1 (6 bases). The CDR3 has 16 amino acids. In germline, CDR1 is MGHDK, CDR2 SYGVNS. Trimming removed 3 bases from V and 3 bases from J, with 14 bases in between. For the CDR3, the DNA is TGTGCCAGCAGTGATCCCTGGGACACGCCTAATGAAAAACTGTTTTTT. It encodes CASSDPWDTPNEKLFF.

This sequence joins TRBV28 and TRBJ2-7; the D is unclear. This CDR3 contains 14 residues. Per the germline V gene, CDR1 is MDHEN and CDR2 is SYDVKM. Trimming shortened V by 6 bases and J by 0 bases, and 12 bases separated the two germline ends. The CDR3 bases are TGTGCCAGCAGCCGGTGGGCCAGCTCCTACGAGCAGTACTTC. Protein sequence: CASSRWASSYEQYF.

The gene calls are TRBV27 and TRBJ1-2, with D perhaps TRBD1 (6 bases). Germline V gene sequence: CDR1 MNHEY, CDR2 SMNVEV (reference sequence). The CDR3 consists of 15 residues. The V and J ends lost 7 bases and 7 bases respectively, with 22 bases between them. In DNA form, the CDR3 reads TGTGCCAGCACCCCTTTGGGGGGGCTAGTGAGTGGCTACACCTTC. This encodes CASTPLGGLVSGYTF.

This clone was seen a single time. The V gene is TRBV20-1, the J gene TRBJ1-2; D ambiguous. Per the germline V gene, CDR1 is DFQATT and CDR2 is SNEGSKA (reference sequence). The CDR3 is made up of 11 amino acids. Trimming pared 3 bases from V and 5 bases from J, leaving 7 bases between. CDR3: CSASGGYGYTF. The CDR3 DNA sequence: TGCAGTGCTAGTGGAGGTTATGGCTACACCTTC.